The present T cell receptor (beta chain) was sequenced within a study of blood T cell repertoires in COVID-19 (dated by TCRdb to 2019 to 2021). About the full investigation: Collaborator samples came from the United States, Italy and Spain and covered acute and convalescent phases of COVID-19. The prospective study material was composed of cDNA or gDNA derived from T cells, B-cell-depleted T cells, or PBMCs. Subjects who had been exposed to COVID-19, were actively infected with it, or had recovered from it provided the deeply sampled blood TCRbeta repertoires that made up the dataset. A freely available public database, intended as a resource for researchers studying the immune response to SARS-CoV-2, is where the repertoires were released. The samples were drawn from two sources: the first 160 participants of the ongoing ImmuneRACE study, and over 1,000 subjects contributed by 6 global collaborators. The sample metadata nearly always contained a de-identified subject ID, COVID-19 status, age in years and sex. Where available, HLA class I and class II types were obtained from metadata supplied by the sample provider rather than from assay-based typing.

Overall study results and their limits: Clinical and demographic metadata were provided uncurated, with the amount varying by source and participant.

V lost 0 bases and J lost 4 bases; the stretch between them is 10 bases long. CDR1 and CDR2 were assigned from the germline V gene as MNHEY and SVGAGI. Including cysteine and phenylalanine, the CDR3 has 16 amino acids. The only DNA kept is the CDR3, 48 bases in frame from the first base. About this clone: It has no known antigen specificity. No base qualities exist here, and no much larger clone lies one base off it.

The immunoSEQ Assay, a bias-controlled multiplex PCR, was used to amplify TCRbeta CDR3 regions from genomic DNA. The published analysis was carried out like this. The number of nucleated cells in each sample was estimated by amplification of reference gene primers within the assay. Sequence reads were collapsed and filtered to measure the absolute abundance of every unique TCRbeta CDR3 rearrangement. For each sample, productive Simpson clonality was calculated by taking the square root of Simpson's diversity index across productive rearrangements. TCRdb's version of the immuneACCESS table is confined to in-frame rearrangements and falls short of the full clone set. An unresolved V gene accounts for under half of the shortfall where checked; the remainder is of unknown origin. The V and J calls and the clone size are those of that table, but D and trimming were determined from the DNA. Counted in this sample were some 150,000 clones; 84% of them appeared once. The ten largest clones represent 9.8% of the sample.

Whole blood was collected in K2EDTA tubes by collaborating institutions according to the institutions' own protocols. For TCRbeta analysis, collaborator samples were shipped as frozen whole blood, as isolated PBMCs, or as DNA extracted from either sample type. The chain uses TRBV6-5 and TRBJ1-6, with the D gene not clear enough to name. The specimen was peripheral blood. This sequence was found in a woman aged 45-60 years with acute or convalescent COVID-19. The CDR3 has the sequence CASSYSVADYNSPLHF. The sequence in DNA is TGTGCCAGCAGTTACTCAGTGGCCGATTATAATTCACCCCTCCACTTT.